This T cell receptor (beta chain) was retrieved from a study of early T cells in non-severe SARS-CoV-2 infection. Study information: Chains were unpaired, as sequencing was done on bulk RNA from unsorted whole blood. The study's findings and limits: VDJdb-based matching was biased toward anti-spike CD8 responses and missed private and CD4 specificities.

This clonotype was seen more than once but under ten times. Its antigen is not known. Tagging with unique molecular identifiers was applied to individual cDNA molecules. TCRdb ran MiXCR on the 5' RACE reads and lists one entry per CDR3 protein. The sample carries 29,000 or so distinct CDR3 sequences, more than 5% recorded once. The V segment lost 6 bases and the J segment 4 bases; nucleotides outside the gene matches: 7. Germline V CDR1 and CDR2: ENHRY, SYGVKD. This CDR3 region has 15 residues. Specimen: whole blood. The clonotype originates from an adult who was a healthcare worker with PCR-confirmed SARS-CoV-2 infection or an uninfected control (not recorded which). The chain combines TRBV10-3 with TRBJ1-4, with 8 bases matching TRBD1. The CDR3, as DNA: TGTGCCATCAGGGCCGGGACAGGCCGTAATGAAAAACTGTTTTTT. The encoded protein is CAIRAGTGRNEKLFF.